The TCR beta chain under discussion was sequenced for a study of T cells in narcolepsy (dated by TCRdb to the late 2010s). Looking at the study overall: Patients with narcolepsy type 1 or type 2 (NT1, NT2) and healthy control donors were enrolled in the study. The study sought autoreactive T cells targeting hypocretin neuron self-antigens (hypocretin, TRIB2) in narcolepsy patients, using TCR Vbeta sequencing to track clonotypes in blood and CSF. The research as a whole found: Autoreactive clonotypes were reported to be detected serially in the blood of the same patients and of different patients, but not in the blood of healthy controls. Patients and controls had comparable numbers of sequenced blood memory CD4+ clonotypes, averaging about 37,000 and 33,000, respectively. Plots that compared CSF and blood CD4+ T cell clonotypes from the same patient highlighted HCRT-specific and TRIB2-specific autoreactive clonotypes. No sequences matching autoreactive T cell clones were present in some of the blood memory CD4+ repertoires from patients and controls.

Memory CD4+ T cells were sorted ex vivo from peripheral blood of narcolepsy patients and healthy controls for TCR Vbeta sequencing. Libraries were prepared through the immunoSEQ multiplex PCR assay. The immuneACCESS repertoire file appears here via TCRdb, limited to in-frame rearrangements. These files lack a portion of the clones; in checked studies, under half of the deficit traces to unresolved V genes, and the cause of the others is not known. Here the sample has about 40,000 clones; about 85% occur a single time. The ten largest clones take up about 1.5% of the sample. The cysteine opens and the phenylalanine closes a CDR3 of 15 amino acids. The CDR3 DNA has 45 bases and is translated from base 1. The junction carries 11 bases between V and J, which are trimmed by 0 bases and 5 bases respectively. CDR1 LNHNV and CDR2 YYDKDF were looked up in the germline V gene (reference sequence). Comment on this clone: Its recognized antigen is unknown. No base qualities exist here, and no much larger clone lies one base off it.

In this chain, TRBV15 is recombined with TRBJ1-5; no D gene is confidently identified. The receptor comes from a human donor with narcolepsy. The sequenced material came from CD45RA- memory CD4+ T cells from PBMCs. Taken with the paper, the label for cell subset or site translates to: memory T cells sorted ex vivo from peripheral blood. CDR3 reads: CATSREAGRDQPQHF. The bases read TGTGCCACCAGCAGAGAGGCAGGCCGTGATCAGCCCCAGCATTTT.